These 11 T cell receptor beta chains came from one sample sequenced in a study of response to subunit inactivated influenza vaccine. TCRdb used MiXCR to reprocess the RT-PCR reads, holding one entry per CDR3 protein. The sample holds about 180,000 distinct CDR3 sequences; around 11% are singletons and the top ten take 35% to 40%. The specimen was CD8+ T cells sorted from PBMCs, collected roughly 24 months after vaccination. These receptor sequences come from a man aged 45 to 75 who received an inactivated influenza vaccine.

This chain joins TRBV28 and TRBJ1-5; D uncertain. The CDR3 spans 14 residues. V was shortened by 4 bases and J by 3 bases, with 10 bases between the two germline ends. Germline V CDR1 and CDR2: MDHEN, SYDVKM. The CDR3 bases are TGTGCCAGCAGTTCTGTCAGCTACAATCAGCCCCAGCATTTT. This encodes CASSSVSYNQPQHF.

In this sample, this clonotype turned up a few times. This chain connects TRBV7-2 to TRBJ1-1; 9 nucleotides agree with TRBD1. The germline V gene encodes CDR1 SGHTA and CDR2 FQGNSA. CDR3 length equals 15 residues. Trimming took 1 base from V and 7 from J; bases not matched to a gene: 7. CDR3 residues: CASSLGDREIFEAFF. The CDR3 coding sequence is TGTGCCAGCAGCTTAGGGGACAGGGAAATATTTGAAGCTTTCTTT.

This clonotype was observed once. The J gene is TRBJ2-3, the V gene TRBV12-3 or TRBV12-4; 14 bases align to TRBD2. The CDR3 runs 16 residues. J lost 4 bases, V lost 5 bases, and 5 bases had no gene match. The CDR3 region is CASSQTSGGDPDTQYF. In DNA form, the CDR3 reads TGTGCCAGCAGTCAGACTAGCGGGGGGGATCCAGATACGCAGTATTTT.

There are many counts of this clonotype. The chain uses TRBV7-2 and TRBJ2-3; D is uncertain. The V and J ends lost 2 bases and 2 bases respectively, with 11 bases between them. CDR1 and CDR2 (germline): SGHTA, FQGNSA. This CDR3 has 15 residues. This CDR3 is CASSLYSEYTDTQYF. The CDR3 DNA is TGTGCCAGCAGCTTATACAGCGAATACACAGATACGCAGTATTTT.

The sample holds a few counts of this clonotype. The rearrangement uses TRBV20-1 and TRBJ2-1; 8 bases line up with TRBD1. The CDR3 spans 13 residues. The germline V gene has CDR1 DFQATT and CDR2 SNEGSKA (reference sequence). V lost 5 bases and J lost 2; bases outside the gene matches: 2. CDR3 bases: TGCAGTGCTCCGACAGGGGCCTACAATGAGCAGTTCTTC. This translates into CSAPTGAYNEQFF.

This clonotype has at least ten counts. The V gene is TRBV4-3, the J gene TRBJ2-7; no firm D call. The germline CDR1 and CDR2 sequences are LGHNA and YSLEER. Trimming took off 0 bases at V and 3 bases at J, with 9 bases between the two ends. The CDR3 loop spans 14 amino acids. This chain's CDR3 is CASSQDEWVYEQYF. The CDR3 coding sequence is TGCGCCAGCAGCCAAGATGAATGGGTCTACGAGCAGTACTTC.

The rearrangement joins TRBV6-2 or TRBV6-3 to TRBJ2-1, with 7 bases aligning to TRBD2. The CDR3 runs to 16 residues. Germline lookup yields CDR1 MNHEY and CDR2 SVGEGT. V lost 1 base and J lost 4; bases outside the gene matches: 7. DNA for the CDR3: TGTGCCAGCAGTTACTGGGGCAGGGAGGGTTACAATGAGCAGTTCTTC. Protein: CASSYWGREGYNEQFF.

In its sample, this clonotype was seen a few times. This chain joins TRBV2 and TRBJ2-5; 11 nucleotides agree with TRBD1. Trimming cost V 6 bases and J 3 bases; bases outside gene matches: 3. CDR1 is SNHLY, CDR2 FYNNEI, per germline. The CDR3 consists of 14 residues. The CDR3 sequence: CASSGQGAEETQYF. In nucleotides, the CDR3 is TGTGCCAGCAGCGGACAGGGGGCGGAAGAGACCCAGTACTTC.

The chain joins TRBV15 to TRBJ2-1; 12 nucleotides align to TRBD2. The CDR3 contains 18 residues. V was clipped by 4 bases and J by 7 bases; unmatched bases: 14. Germline V gives CDR1 LNHNV, CDR2 YYDKDF (reference sequence). This CDR3 reads CATSKLPSSGRAWNEQFF. The CDR3 bases are TGTGCCACCAGCAAGCTACCGTCTAGCGGGAGGGCCTGGAATGAGCAGTTCTTC.

The chain is built from TRBV20-1 and TRBJ2-5, with D possibly matching TRBD2 (6 bases). This CDR3 has 14 amino acids. The ends were cut back, 3 bases at V and 4 bases at J, with 15 bases in the middle. Germline loops: CDR1 DFQATT, CDR2 SNEGSKA (reference sequence). CDR3 coding DNA: TGCAGTGCTAGCTCAGGCCGGGAGATAGAGACCCAGTACTTC. Translating gives CSASSGREIETQYF.

CDR3 bases: TGTGCCAGCAGCGTAGACGGCCTAGTTTCGCGCAATGAGCAGTTCTTC. Amino acid sequence: CASSVDGLVSRNEQFF. The chain combines TRBV9 with TRBJ2-1; D not certain. V gave up 0 bases and J gave up 6 bases, with 16 bases separating them. The CDR3 totals 16 residues. Germline V lookup: CDR1 SGDLS, CDR2 YYNGEE.